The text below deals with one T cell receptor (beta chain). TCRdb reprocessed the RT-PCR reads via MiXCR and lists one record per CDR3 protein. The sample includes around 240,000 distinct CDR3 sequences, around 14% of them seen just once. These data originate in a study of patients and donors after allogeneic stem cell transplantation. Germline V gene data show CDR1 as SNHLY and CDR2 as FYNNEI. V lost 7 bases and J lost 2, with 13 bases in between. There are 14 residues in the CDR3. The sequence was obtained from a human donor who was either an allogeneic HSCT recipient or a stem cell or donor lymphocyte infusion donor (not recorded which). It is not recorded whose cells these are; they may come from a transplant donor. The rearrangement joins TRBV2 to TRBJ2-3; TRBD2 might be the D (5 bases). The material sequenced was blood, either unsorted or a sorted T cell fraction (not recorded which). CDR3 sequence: CASTPRGLTDTQYF. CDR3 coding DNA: TGTGCCAGCACCCCCCGCGGGCTCACAGATACGCAGTATTTT.